The 8 T cell receptor beta chains listed next were all sequenced from one sample in a study of control samples from healthy donors and cancer patients. Generated by immunoSEQ multiplex PCR, the TCRdb table keeps only in-frame clones and is missing some. The sample has 140,000 or so clones; 91% are singletons. Sequencing was performed on blood. These receptors were taken from a man aged 30 to 45 in good health.

The rearrangement joins TRBV7-9 to TRBJ1-1, with D uncertain. Germline V gives CDR1 SEHNR, CDR2 FQNEAQ (reference sequence). This CDR3 is 15 amino acids long. Trimming pared 1 base from V and 0 bases from J, leaving 9 bases between. The CDR3 sequence: CASSLVSGMNTEAFF. CDR3 nucleotide sequence: TGTGCCAGCAGCTTAGTCTCGGGGATGAACACTGAAGCTTTCTTT.

The rearrangement joins TRBV5-4 to TRBJ2-1; D gene ambiguous. The germline V and J ends were trimmed by 4 bases and 4 bases, with 12 bases remaining between them. Per germline, CDR1 SGHNT and CDR2 YYREEE (reference sequence). The CDR3 extends over 14 amino acids. The CDR3 protein is CASSDNRLYNEQFF. CDR3 DNA sequence: TGTGCCAGCAGCGATAACCGACTTTACAATGAGCAGTTCTTC.

V gene TRBV11-2 combines with J gene TRBJ1-1; D is perhaps TRBD1 (5 bases). Germline V gene data show CDR1 as SGHAT and CDR2 as FQNNGV. The CDR3 loop spans 14 amino acids. V was cut by 1 base and J by 6 bases, with 12 bases left in between. CDR3 loop: CASSLGERGAEAFF. Written as DNA, the CDR3 is TGTGCCAGCAGCTTAGGGGAGCGGGGGGCTGAAGCTTTCTTT.

The chain couples TRBV7-2 to TRBJ2-2; TRBD2 agrees at 12 bases. V trimming: 4 bases; J trimming: 6 bases; junction bases outside the gene matches: 12. This CDR3 comprises 18 residues. Germline lookup yields CDR1 SGHTA and CDR2 FQGNSA. The CDR3 protein is CASSSWFLAGGRAGELFF. CDR3 coding DNA: TGTGCCAGCAGCTCCTGGTTTCTAGCGGGGGGGCGCGCCGGGGAGCTGTTTTTT.

This clone appeared a few times. The chain combines TRBV7-9 with TRBJ1-5; D remains ambiguous. The CDR3 spans 12 residues. The germline V and J ends were trimmed by 1 base and 6 bases, with 4 bases remaining between them. CDR1 is SEHNR and CDR2 is FQNEAQ in the germline V gene (reference sequence). CDR3 bases: TGTGCCAGCAGCTTAGATGTTCAGCCCCAGCATTTT. Translating it yields CASSLDVQPQHF.

The V gene is TRBV18, the J gene TRBJ1-1; perhaps TRBD1 as D (5 bases). Trimming pared 4 bases from V and 1 base from J, leaving 13 bases between. CDR3 size: 15 residues. Germline-derived CDR1 and CDR2 are KGHSH and LQKENI. The DNA for the CDR3 is TGTGCCAGCTCACTAGGGAAGGGGTCGAACACTGAAGCTTTCTTT. It codes for CASSLGKGSNTEAFF.

This chain connects TRBV15 to TRBJ2-3; D is ambiguous. This CDR3 is 13 amino acids long. V dropped 4 bases and J dropped 4 bases, with 9 bases sitting between them. Germline V gene lookup returns CDR1 LNHNV and CDR2 YYDKDF (reference sequence). The CDR3 bases are TGTGCCACCAGCATCCGCGACCCAGATACGCAGTATTTT. This codes for CATSIRDPDTQYF.

The gene calls are TRBV27 and TRBJ2-3; 13 bases match TRBD2. The J segment lost 3 bases and the V segment lost 11 bases, leaving 5 bases of the junction unmatched. The CDR3 contains 14 residues. CDR1 is MNHEY and CDR2 is SMNVEV in the germline V gene (reference sequence). CDR3 nucleotides: TGTGCCTCAAAGGGACTAGCGGGGACAGATACGCAGTATTTT. Encoded protein: CASKGLAGTDTQYF.